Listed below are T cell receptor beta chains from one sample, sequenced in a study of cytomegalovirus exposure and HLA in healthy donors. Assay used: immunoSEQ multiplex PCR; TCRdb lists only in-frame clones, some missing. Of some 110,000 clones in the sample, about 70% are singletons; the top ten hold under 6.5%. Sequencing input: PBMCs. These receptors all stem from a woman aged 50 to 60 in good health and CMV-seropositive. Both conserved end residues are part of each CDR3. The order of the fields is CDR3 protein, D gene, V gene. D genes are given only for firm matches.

CDR3aa: CASSLAPLGTNYGYTF
d_gene: -
v_gene: TRBV7-2

CDR3aa: CASTLAPDWNFYEQYF
d_gene: -
v_gene: TRBV28

CDR3aa: CASSPSFGGTTDTQYF
d_gene: -
v_gene: TRBV18

CDR3aa: CASSLGVADTGELFF
d_gene: -
v_gene: TRBV5-4

CDR3aa: CASSSPGSGNTIYF
d_gene: -
v_gene: TRBV6-1

CDR3aa: CASTGEGQGVYGYTF
d_gene: TRBD1
v_gene: TRBV25-1

CDR3aa: CASSFYKVQGQGIQYF
d_gene: -
v_gene: TRBV5-8

CDR3aa: CASSSDRVSIGELFF
d_gene: TRBD1
v_gene: TRBV7-2

CDR3aa: CASSVDGRYYEQYF
d_gene: -
v_gene: TRBV13

CDR3aa: CASSSGAGAAEQYF
d_gene: -
v_gene: TRBV7-3

CDR3aa: CASRKDRTPENIQYF
d_gene: -
v_gene: TRBV7-2

CDR3aa: CASSPRQGQGGASYNEQFF
d_gene: -
v_gene: TRBV5-4

CDR3aa: CASSLSGTGTEAFF
d_gene: TRBD1
v_gene: TRBV28

CDR3aa: CASGLESGGAYNEQFF
d_gene: TRBD2
v_gene: TRBV12-5

CDR3aa: CASSKALQKDSPGCSNQPQHF
d_gene: -
v_gene: TRBV21-1

CDR3aa: CASSLRQGNSNQPQHF
d_gene: -
v_gene: TRBV28

CDR3aa: CASSPPPSGGAGYNEQFF
d_gene: TRBD2
v_gene: TRBV7-9

CDR3aa: CASSLFAGAPSLYGYTF
d_gene: -
v_gene: TRBV7-6

CDR3aa: CASSLGPAASGNTIYF
d_gene: -
v_gene: TRBV5-4

CDR3aa: CASSSGTGSYYGYTF
d_gene: TRBD1
v_gene: TRBV7-6

CDR3aa: CSGGEIHYNEQFF
d_gene: -
v_gene: TRBV29-1

CDR3aa: CATGLADNEQFF
d_gene: TRBD2
v_gene: TRBV2

CDR3aa: CASSQDSGQSFFDEQFF
d_gene: -
v_gene: TRBV4-1

CDR3aa: CASRTGDRGPFF
d_gene: TRBD1
v_gene: TRBV6-6

CDR3aa: CASSPVSGGYEQYF
d_gene: TRBD2
v_gene: TRBV11-2

CDR3aa: CASTRRGAPSQPQHF
d_gene: -
v_gene: TRBV6-6

CDR3aa: CASSLVGSSYNSPLHF
d_gene: -
v_gene: TRBV11-2

CDR3aa: CASSLAGVDEKLFF
d_gene: -
v_gene: TRBV28

CDR3aa: CASSPDRGAEQYF
d_gene: TRBD1
v_gene: TRBV7-2

CDR3aa: CAWELADLSDEQFF
d_gene: -
v_gene: TRBV30

CDR3aa: CASSHATGGSCSGNTIYF
d_gene: TRBD1
v_gene: TRBV23-1

CDR3aa: CASSPSGARGQPQHF
d_gene: -
v_gene: TRBV18

CDR3aa: CASSRSGQVLGYEKLFF
d_gene: TRBD1
v_gene: TRBV5-1

CDR3aa: CASSFSTGFYGYTF
d_gene: -
v_gene: TRBV7-9

CDR3aa: CAWNPMGGETQYF
d_gene: -
v_gene: TRBV30

CDR3aa: CASSETGLYGYTF
d_gene: -
v_gene: TRBV19

CDR3aa: CASRPAGARVSNQPQHF
d_gene: -
v_gene: TRBV4-1

CDR3aa: CASSPGGGGRPSGNTIYF
d_gene: -
v_gene: TRBV7-9

CDR3aa: CASSLDRSSYEQYF
d_gene: TRBD1
v_gene: TRBV5-6

CDR3aa: CASSRPVGGNSYNEQFF
d_gene: -
v_gene: TRBV27

CDR3aa: CASSIAGGIMNTEAFF
d_gene: -
v_gene: TRBV19

CDR3aa: CASSVATGGWETQYF
d_gene: TRBD1
v_gene: TRBV9

CDR3aa: CASSPNLWGQGSYEQYF
d_gene: TRBD1
v_gene: TRBV4-1

CDR3aa: CAWSVRRGGDGYTF
d_gene: -
v_gene: TRBV30

CDR3aa: CASSPSARGTEAFF
d_gene: -
v_gene: TRBV18

CDR3aa: CASSLGDRDTVGYTF
d_gene: TRBD1
v_gene: TRBV28

CDR3aa: CASSDPRTGTPGYTF
d_gene: TRBD1
v_gene: TRBV25-1

CDR3aa: CAWSPEGAIQFF
d_gene: TRBD1
v_gene: TRBV30

CDR3aa: CASSQEAADSPLHF
d_gene: -
v_gene: TRBV4-3

CDR3aa: CASSGGRNEKLFF
d_gene: -
v_gene: TRBV19

CDR3aa: CATSWGLAGGSQGTDTQYF
d_gene: TRBD2
v_gene: TRBV7-9

CDR3aa: CASSSRQPGELFF
d_gene: -
v_gene: TRBV5-1

CDR3aa: CASSDWGDGYTF
d_gene: -
v_gene: TRBV6-1

CDR3aa: CASSEAGAGNEQFF
d_gene: TRBD2
v_gene: TRBV7-3

CDR3aa: CASSLGGRGGNSPLHF
d_gene: TRBD1
v_gene: TRBV5-1